Included here is one T cell receptor beta chain sequence, with context. V gave up 5 bases and J gave up 3 bases; unmatched junction bases: 12. In germline, CDR1 is SGHAT, CDR2 FQNNGV. The CDR3 spans 16 residues. In the original processing: Amplification with reference gene primers provided the estimates of nucleated cell counts. Profiled with immunoSEQ multiplex PCR; TCRdb holds only in-frame clones, not every one. Clonal size and the V and J genes are those of that table, whereas D and trimming came from the DNA. The sample lists around 55,000 clones, about nine tenths seen once, with roughly 1.4% in the top ten. The data derive from a study of blood T cell repertoires in COVID-19. Study-wide context: Acute and convalescent COVID-19 specimens originated in the United States, Italy and Spain. The cDNA or gDNA used as material had been derived from T cells, B-cell-depleted T cells, or PBMCs.

The origin of this receptor is a man in his 60s with acute or convalescent COVID-19. Material for sequencing was peripheral blood. J is TRBJ1-2 and V is TRBV11-2, with 7 bases aligning to TRBD1. CDR3 amino acids: CASSTRGQPGDYGYTF. CDR3 DNA: TGTGCCAGCAGCACCAGGGGACAGCCTGGGGACTATGGCTACACCTTC.